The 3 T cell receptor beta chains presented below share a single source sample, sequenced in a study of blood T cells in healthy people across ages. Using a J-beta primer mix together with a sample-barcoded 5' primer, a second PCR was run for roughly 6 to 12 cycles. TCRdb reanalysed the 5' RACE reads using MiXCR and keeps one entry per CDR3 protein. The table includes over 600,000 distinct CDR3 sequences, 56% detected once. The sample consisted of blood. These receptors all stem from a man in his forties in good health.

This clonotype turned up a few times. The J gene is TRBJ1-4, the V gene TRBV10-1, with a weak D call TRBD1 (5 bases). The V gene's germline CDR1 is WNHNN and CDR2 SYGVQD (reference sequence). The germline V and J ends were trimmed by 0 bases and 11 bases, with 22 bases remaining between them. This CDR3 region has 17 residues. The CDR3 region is CASSESREGAPPRKLFF. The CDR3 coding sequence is TGCGCCAGCAGTGAGTCGAGAGAAGGGGCTCCTCCGAGGAAACTGTTTTTT.

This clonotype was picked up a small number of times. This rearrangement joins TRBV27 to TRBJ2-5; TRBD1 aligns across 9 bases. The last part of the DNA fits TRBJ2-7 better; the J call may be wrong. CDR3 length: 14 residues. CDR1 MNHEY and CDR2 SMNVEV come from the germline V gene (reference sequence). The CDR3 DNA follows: TGTGCCAGCAGTTCAACAGGGGGCATGGGCGAGCAGTACTTC. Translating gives CASSSTGGMGEQYF.

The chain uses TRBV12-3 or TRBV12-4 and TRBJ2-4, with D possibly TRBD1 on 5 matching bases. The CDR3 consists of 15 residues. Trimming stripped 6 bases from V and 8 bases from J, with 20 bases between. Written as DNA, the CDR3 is TGTGCCAGCAGCGACGCAGGGAATACTCTGGACATTCAGTACTTC. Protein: CASSDAGNTLDIQYF.